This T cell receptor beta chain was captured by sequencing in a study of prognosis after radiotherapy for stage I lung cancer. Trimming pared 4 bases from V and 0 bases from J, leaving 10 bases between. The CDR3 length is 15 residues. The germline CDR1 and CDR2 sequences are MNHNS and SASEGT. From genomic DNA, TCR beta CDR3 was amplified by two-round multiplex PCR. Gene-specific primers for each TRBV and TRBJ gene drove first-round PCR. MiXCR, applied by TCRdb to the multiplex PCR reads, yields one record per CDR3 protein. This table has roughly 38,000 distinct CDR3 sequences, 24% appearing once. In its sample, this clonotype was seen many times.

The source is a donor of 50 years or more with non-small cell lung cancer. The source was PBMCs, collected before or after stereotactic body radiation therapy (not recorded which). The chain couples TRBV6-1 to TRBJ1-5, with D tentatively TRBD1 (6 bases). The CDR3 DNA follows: TGTGCCAGCAGTGTCAGGGGTTATAGCAATCAGCCCCAGCATTTT. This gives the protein CASSVRGYSNQPQHF.